This TCR beta chain is from a study of T cells in women clearing cervical HPV infection. Looking at the study overall: HLA type could not be excluded as a confounder. Findings and caveats of the study: TRBV6-7 relative abundance averaged approximately 0.11% in cases and approximately 0.15% in controls. It is unknown whether associations predate infection; no effector/memory or HPV-specific sorting.

The length of the CDR3 is 16 residues. With V trimmed by 3 bases and J by 5 bases, 12 bases remained unmatched. Germline CDR1 and CDR2: LNHNV and YYDKDF (reference sequence). The repertoire was sequenced with immunoSEQ multiplex PCR; TCRdb's copy has only in-frame clones and lacks some. This sample's table reports about 35,000 clones. A note on this clone: What it recognizes is unknown. The read gets to within 3 residues of the CDR3 end, and the germline J gene fills in the rest.

This chain links TRBV15 with TRBJ2-7; 8 bases are shared with TRBD2. Sequencing input: blood buffy coat. The sequence was obtained from a woman aged 18 to 69 with a cervical HPV16 infection that either progressed to CIN3+ or cleared (not recorded which). The covered CDR3 bases are TGTGCCACCAGCAGGGGTTCGGGAGGGGATCGAGACGAG. It is translated as CATSRGSGGDRDE. The CDR3 in its entirety is CATSRGSGGDRDEQYF.